This TCR beta chain was recorded in a study of T cells in Graves' hyperthyroidism and ophthalmopathy. As for the study in general: Before any treatment, at initial diagnosis, peripheral blood was collected.

Details on this clonotype: Its antigen remains unknown.

Trimming pared 6 bases from V and 0 bases from J, leaving 12 bases between. This CDR3 is 15 amino acids long. Germline-derived CDR1 and CDR2 are MDHEN and SYDVKM. Whole-study findings and limits: Ophthalmopathy was predicted by the model a median of 6.5 months ahead of onset.

Researchers barred patients who had uncontrolled infection, other autoimmune disease, pregnancy or lactation. It was RNA transcripts that yielded the amplified TCR beta CDR3 regions. A set of HTBI primers served as the primers for a first-round RT-PCR of the TCR CDR3. TCRdb re-derived calls from the multiplex PCR reads in MiXCR, one entry per CDR3 protein. The data show 500,000 to 700,000 distinct CDR3 sequences, with roughly a sixth seen just once and approximately 18% held by the top ten. The sequencing sample was made of blood. The receptor comes from a woman between 18 and 29 years old with Graves' hyperthyroidism. This chain uses TRBV28 with TRBJ2-1; the D gene is possibly TRBD1 (5 bases). CDR3 nucleotide sequence: TGTGCCAGCAGCCAAGAGCAGGGCTCCTACAATGAGCAGTTCTTC. Translating it yields CASSQEQGSYNEQFF.